These T cell receptor beta chains were read from a single sample in a study of T cells in Graves' hyperthyroidism and ophthalmopathy. Each CDR3 protein gets one entry after TCRdb re-called the multiplex PCR reads with MiXCR. The sample holds a few hundred thousand distinct CDR3 sequences; 13% to 15% are singletons and the top ten take less than 20%. The sample taken for sequencing was blood. These receptors were taken from a woman younger than 30 with Graves' hyperthyroidism. Both conserved end residues are part of each CDR3. Fields, in order: V gene, CDR3 protein.

>TRBV27
CASSLSSPGNTEAFF
>TRBV29-1
CSVGRAGAWDEQYF
>TRBV6-1
CASSGTGWNQPQHF
>TRBV30
CAWTAGDGYTF
>TRBV12-5
CASGLGPGQGANTEAFF
>TRBV3-1
CASSPSSSYEQYF
>TRBV7-3
CASSPGASGSTDTQYF
>TRBV7-8
CASSLSGAGANVLTF
>TRBV12-3/TRBV12-4
CASSSGLAFYEQYF
>TRBV28
CASNGTPEKLFF
>TRBV12-3/TRBV12-4
CASRRTSGRDDNEQFF
>TRBV12-3/TRBV12-4
CASSPTPRDYGYTF
>TRBV2
CASSDGGGPHEQYF
>TRBV12-3/TRBV12-4
CASSSTGTSRTDTQYF
>TRBV20-1
CSAQGVLSKNSNQPQHF
>TRBV6-1
CASSRMAGKQETQYF
>TRBV11-3
CASSLRLTSNTGELFF
>TRBV7-9
CASTLDRAYEQYF
>TRBV13
CASSLGGGQGVGDTQYF
>TRBV5-1
CASSLGQGVGNTEAFF
>TRBV10-3
CAISEDSMNTEAFF
>TRBV9
CASSVGGELNTEAFF
>TRBV5-1
CASSQWTGGYEQYF
>TRBV4-1
CASSQDGEQGDQPQHF
>TRBV6-1
CASLRRGGVTEAFF
>TRBV20-1
CSAALQGNTEAFF
>TRBV12-5
CASGTNRAHTEAFF
>TRBV12-3/TRBV12-4
CASSNARRVNYGYTF
>TRBV20-1
CSARSTGPNDNSPLHF
>TRBV3-1
CASSQLNEKLFF
>TRBV13
CASSQSGLVSEQFF
>TRBV6-1
CASSYGLHNEQFF
>TRBV11-2
CASSFFLGLETQYF
>TRBV24-1
CATSVSTGQRNQPQHF
>TRBV19
CATPPGGGQETQYF
>TRBV6-1
CASKSGTPNTEAFF
>TRBV25-1
CASSASNRGDEKLFF
>TRBV5-8
CASSLALREGFGYTF
>TRBV6-1
CASRKTNQPQHF
>TRBV6-1
CASSYWDSLPGANVLTF
>TRBV30
CAWSERGPRVAFF
>TRBV19
CASTLDSPNQPQHF
>TRBV15
CATSRDIYSNQPQHF
>TRBV29-1
CSVGGGSRETQYF
>TRBV11-2
CASSTFKDRGATEAFF
>TRBV6-5
CASSYSSGQGINQPQHF
>TRBV7-9
CASSNSRVNGELFF
>TRBV29-1
CSVLAGSYNEQFF
>TRBV6-4
CASSDSRADTQYF
>TRBV12-3/TRBV12-4
CASNPGVGTGYYNEQFF
>TRBV19
CASSPDHSFSNQPQRF
>TRBV3-1
CASSLAGQPYGYTF